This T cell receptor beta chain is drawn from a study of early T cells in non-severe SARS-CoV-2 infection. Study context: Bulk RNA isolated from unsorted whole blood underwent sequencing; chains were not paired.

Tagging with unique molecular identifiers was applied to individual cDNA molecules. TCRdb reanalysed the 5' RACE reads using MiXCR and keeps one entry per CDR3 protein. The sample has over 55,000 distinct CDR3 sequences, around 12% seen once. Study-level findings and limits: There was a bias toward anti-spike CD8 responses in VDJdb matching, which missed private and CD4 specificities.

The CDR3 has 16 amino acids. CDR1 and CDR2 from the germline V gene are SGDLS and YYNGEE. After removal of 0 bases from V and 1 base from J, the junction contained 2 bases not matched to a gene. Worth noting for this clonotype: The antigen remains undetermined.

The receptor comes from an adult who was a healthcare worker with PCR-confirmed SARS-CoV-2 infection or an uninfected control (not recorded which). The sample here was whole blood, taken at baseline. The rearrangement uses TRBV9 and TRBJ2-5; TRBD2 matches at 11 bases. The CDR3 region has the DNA TGTGCCAGCAGCGTAGAGCTAGCGGGGGGCCAAGAGACCCAGTACTTC. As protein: CASSVELAGGQETQYF. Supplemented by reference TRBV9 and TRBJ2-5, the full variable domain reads DSGVTQTPKHLITATGQRVTLRCSPRSGDLSVYWYQQSLDQGLQFLIQYYNGEERAKGNILERFSAQQFPDLHSELNLSSLELGDSALYFCASSVELAGGQETQYFGPGTRLLVL.